Each of the 20 T cell receptor beta chains below was sequenced from the same sample in a study of cytomegalovirus exposure and HLA in healthy donors. The PCR made use of 60 Vbeta and 13 Jbeta primers. Assay used: immunoSEQ multiplex PCR; TCRdb lists only in-frame clones, some missing. The profile covers just under 95,000 clones, with approximately 85% appearing a single time and 5.5% to 6.5% taken by the ten largest. Specimen: PBMCs. These receptors all come from a woman aged 18-35 years in good health and CMV-seropositive.

J is TRBJ2-1 and V is TRBV4-1; 9 bases map to TRBD2. CDR3 length equals 16 residues. J gave up 5 bases and V 0 bases, and 5 bases lay outside the gene matches. Germline CDR1 is MGHRA and CDR2 is YSYEKL. The CDR3 coding sequence is TGCGCCAGCAGCCAAGATTTCGCGGGGGGGAACAATGAGCAGTTCTTC. Translating gives CASSQDFAGGNNEQFF.

The gene calls are TRBV27 and TRBJ2-6, with 8 bases aligning to TRBD1. The CDR3 covers 17 residues. Germline CDR1 and CDR2: MNHEY and SMNVEV (reference sequence). V was clipped by 5 bases and J by 0 bases; unmatched bases: 6. CDR3 coding DNA: TGTGCCAGCAGTGATTTAGACAGGGGCTCTGGGGCCAACGTCCTGACTTTC. Translating gives CASSDLDRGSGANVLTF.

V gene TRBV6-5 combines with J gene TRBJ1-2, with TRBD1 matching over 9 bases. There are 14 residues in the CDR3. Germline trimming cut 4 bases from V and 6 bases from J; bases unmatched to any gene: 6. Looked up from germline, CDR1 is MNHEY and CDR2 is SVGAGI. The CDR3 DNA reads as TGTGCCAGCAGTTCGGGACAGGGAATCGATGGCTACACCTTC. Translating it yields CASSSGQGIDGYTF.

This chain joins TRBV29-1 and TRBJ1-2, with 7 bases aligning to TRBD1. This CDR3 is built from 12 residues. V gave up 2 bases and J gave up 3 bases; unmatched junction bases: 0. The germline V gene has CDR1 SQVTM and CDR2 ANQGSEA. CDR3 region: CSVETGDYGYTF. The CDR3, as DNA: TGCAGCGTTGAAACAGGGGACTATGGCTACACCTTC.

This clone has only one observation. The chain couples TRBV29-1 to TRBJ2-1; D unclear. The CDR3 has 12 residues. The germline gives CDR1 SQVTM, CDR2 ANQGSEA. The ends were cut back, 0 bases at V and 6 bases at J, with 6 bases in the middle. The CDR3 here is CSVEDRINEQFF. CDR3 DNA: TGCAGCGTTGAAGATCGTATCAATGAGCAGTTCTTC.

This sequence joins TRBV5-1 and TRBJ2-5; 8 bases are a match to TRBD1. After removal of 4 bases from V and 1 base from J, the junction contained 3 bases not matched to a gene. The CDR3 extends over 14 amino acids. Germline CDR1 is SGHRS and CDR2 is YFSETQ. The CDR3 coding sequence is TGCGCCAGCAGCGATGGACAGGGCCAAGAGACCCAGTACTTC. Translation: CASSDGQGQETQYF.

V usage is TRBV10-3 and J usage is TRBJ2-7; 11 bases agree with TRBD2. V was pared by 7 bases and J by 4 bases, with 12 bases of the junction left unmatched. This CDR3 is 16 amino acids long. CDR1 is ENHRY, CDR2 SYGVKD, per germline. The CDR3 DNA follows: TGTGCCATCAACCCGGGGACTAGCGGAGATTCTTACGAGCAGTACTTC. Translated: CAINPGTSGDSYEQYF.

The chain joins TRBV5-1 to TRBJ1-2, with D unresolved. This CDR3 region has 14 residues. Germline V lookup: CDR1 SGHRS, CDR2 YFSETQ. V was clipped by 0 bases and J by 1 base, with 7 bases between them. The CDR3, as DNA: TGCGCCAGCAGCTTGGAAGACTATAACTATGGCTACACCTTC. It encodes CASSLEDYNYGYTF.

The V and J genes are TRBV2 and TRBJ2-5; 8 positions match TRBD1. Germline loops: CDR1 SNHLY, CDR2 FYNNEI. This CDR3 spans 14 amino acids. V was clipped by 4 bases and J by 2 bases; unmatched bases: 3. The CDR3 region is CASSGDRSQETQYF. The CDR3 DNA is TGTGCCAGCAGTGGGGACAGGTCACAAGAGACCCAGTACTTC.

The chain is built from TRBV28 and TRBJ2-7, with D tentatively TRBD1 (6 bases). The V gene's germline CDR1 is MDHEN and CDR2 SYDVKM. Trimming removed 11 bases at V and 2 bases at J, with 16 bases between. The CDR3 totals 13 residues. CDR3 coding DNA: TGTGCCCTACAGGGAAGGGGCCCCTACGAGCAGTACTTC. This translates into CALQGRGPYEQYF.

This clone was picked up one time. This rearrangement joins TRBV7-9 to TRBJ2-5; D remains unclear. Germline V gene sequence: CDR1 SEHNR, CDR2 FQNEAQ (reference sequence). The CDR3 has 16 amino acids. V was cut by 2 bases and J by 1 base, with 14 bases left in between. CDR3 nucleotide sequence: TGTGCCAGCAGCTTAATTGCAGGCCTTATCCAAGAGACCCAGTACTTC. Translating gives CASSLIAGLIQETQYF.

The V gene is TRBV5-8, the J gene TRBJ2-1; D might be TRBD2 (5 bases). This CDR3 spans 10 amino acids. The V end lost 10 bases, the J end lost 6 bases, and 8 bases lay between the germline ends. Germline V gene data show CDR1 as SGHTS and CDR2 as YDEGEE. CDR3 region: CAAAVNEQFF. Here the CDR3 DNA reads TGTGCCGCAGCGGTCAATGAGCAGTTCTTC.

The J gene is TRBJ2-4, the V gene TRBV6-4; the D gene is possibly TRBD2 (6 bases). The CDR3 totals 15 residues. Per the germline V gene, CDR1 is MRHNA and CDR2 is SNTAGT. Trimming stripped 2 bases from V and 7 bases from J, with 15 bases between. CDR3 in DNA: TGTGCCAGCAGTGACACACATCAGGGAGGCAACATTCAGTACTTC. Residues: CASSDTHQGGNIQYF.

This clone was observed a few times. The rearrangement links TRBV28 to TRBJ2-1; TRBD1 is a possible D gene (6 bases). Between the trimmed V and J ends, which lost 4 bases and 4 bases, there was a span of 14 bases. Germline V gene sequence: CDR1 MDHEN, CDR2 SYDVKM. This CDR3 comprises 15 residues. Here the CDR3 reads CASSYRANPYNEQFF. As DNA, the CDR3 is TGTGCCAGCAGTTACAGGGCTAATCCTTACAATGAGCAGTTCTTC.

The genes are TRBV6-5 and TRBJ1-6; 7 nucleotides line up with TRBD1. The CDR3 consists of 13 residues. V shed 5 bases, J shed 10 bases, and the junction held 5 bases outside the gene matches. The V gene's germline CDR1 is MNHEY and CDR2 SVGAGI. The CDR3 DNA reads TGTGCCAGCAGTCGACAGGGAATATCACCCCTCCACTTT. Translated, it gives CASSRQGISPLHF.

This clone has only a few counts. The junction shows a germline mismatch at one end, possibly a read error. V and J are TRBV4-1 and TRBJ2-3, with D perhaps matching TRBD1 (6 bases). Germline V gene lookup returns CDR1 MGHRA and CDR2 YSYEKL. The CDR3 contains 14 residues. The CDR3 nucleotides are TGCGCCAGCAGCCAAGATTGGGACACAAATACGCAGTATTTT. The encoded protein is CASSQDWDTNTQYF.

This clone was observed a single time. This chain joins TRBV5-8 and TRBJ2-3, with D unresolved. The CDR3 spans 15 residues. The germline CDR1 and CDR2 sequences are SGHTS and YDEGEE. V dropped 0 bases and J dropped 1 base, with 9 bases sitting between them. The CDR3 DNA is TGTGCCAGCAGCTTGGCTTCGACTCGCACAGATACGCAGTATTTT. It yields the protein CASSLASTRTDTQYF. The whole variable domain, remainder taken from reference TRBV5-8 and TRBJ2-3, is EAGVTQSPTHLIKTRGQQATLRCSPISGHTSVYWYQQALGLGLQFLLWYDEGEERNRGNFPPRFSGRQFPNYSSELNVNALELEDSALYLCASSLASTRTDTQYFGPGTRLTVL.

J is TRBJ2-1 and V is TRBV25-1; D gene uncertain. Trimming removed 5 bases from V and 7 bases from J, with 9 bases in between. The CDR3 extends over 12 amino acids. CDR1 and CDR2 from the germline V gene are MGHDK and SYGVNS. The CDR3 nucleotides read TGTGCCAGCAGTCAACAGTCGAATGAGCAGTTCTTC. It translates to CASSQQSNEQFF.

The gene calls are TRBV9 and TRBJ2-7, with a possible D match to TRBD2 (5 bases). The V end lost 0 bases, the J end lost 2 bases, and 12 bases lay between the germline ends. The CDR3 spans 15 residues. Germline V CDR1 and CDR2: SGDLS, YYNGEE. The CDR3 protein is CASSVDIGRAYEQYF. CDR3 bases: TGTGCCAGCAGCGTAGATATAGGGAGAGCCTACGAGCAGTACTTC.

The gene calls are TRBV6-1 and TRBJ1-2; 8 nucleotides agree with TRBD1. V gave up 5 bases and J gave up 6 bases; unmatched junction bases: 17. CDR1 is MNHNS and CDR2 is SASEGT in the germline V gene. This CDR3 comprises 17 residues. CDR3 residues: CASSQGTGSGLVDGYTF. The CDR3 DNA reads as TGTGCCAGCAGTCAAGGGACAGGATCCGGCCTGGTCGATGGCTACACCTTC.